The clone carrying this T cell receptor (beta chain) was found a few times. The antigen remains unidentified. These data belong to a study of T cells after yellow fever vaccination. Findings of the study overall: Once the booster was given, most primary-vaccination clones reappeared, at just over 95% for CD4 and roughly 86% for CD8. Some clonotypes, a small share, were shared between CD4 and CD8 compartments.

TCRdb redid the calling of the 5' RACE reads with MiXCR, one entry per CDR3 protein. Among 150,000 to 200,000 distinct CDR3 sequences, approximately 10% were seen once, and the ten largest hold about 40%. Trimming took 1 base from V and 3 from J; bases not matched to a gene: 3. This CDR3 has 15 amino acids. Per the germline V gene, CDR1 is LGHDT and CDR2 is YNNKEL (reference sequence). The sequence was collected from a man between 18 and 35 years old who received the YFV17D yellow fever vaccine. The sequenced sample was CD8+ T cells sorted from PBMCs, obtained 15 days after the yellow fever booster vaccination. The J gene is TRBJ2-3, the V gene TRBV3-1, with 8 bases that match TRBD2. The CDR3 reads CASSQGGGRTDTQYF. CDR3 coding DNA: TGTGCCAGCAGCCAAGGCGGGGGGAGAACAGATACGCAGTATTTT.